This TCR beta chain was sequenced in a study of cytomegalovirus exposure and HLA in healthy donors. Study summary: Among the approximately 420 donors who were genotyped, approximately 84% fell in the genetic ancestry cluster that is associated with self-reported Caucasian donors. Points from the study as a whole: With further analysis later on, most CMV-associated TCR beta chains appeared HLA-restricted. The classifier was said to identify cytomegalovirus status with high specificity and sensitivity.

The PCR had 60 Vbeta and 13 Jbeta primers. Assay: immunoSEQ multiplex PCR; the TCRdb copy retains only in-frame clones and omits some. The profile covers approximately 210,000 clones, with about four fifths appearing a single time and more than 1.5% taken by the ten largest. Unrecorded immune exposure was likely among donors, who were nominally healthy when sampled. The germline V gene encodes CDR1 SGHNT and CDR2 YYREEE (reference sequence). The V and J ends lost 2 bases and 4 bases respectively, with 12 bases between them. The CDR3 is made up of 14 amino acids. With regard to this clone: What it binds is not known.

The J gene is TRBJ2-5, the V gene TRBV5-4; D may be TRBD2 (6 bases). The source of this sequence is a young man in good health and CMV-seronegative. Sequences were obtained from PBMCs. The CDR3: CASSFLSEGETQYF. CDR3 DNA sequence: TGTGCCAGCAGCTTCCTCTCGGAGGGAGAGACCCAGTACTTC.